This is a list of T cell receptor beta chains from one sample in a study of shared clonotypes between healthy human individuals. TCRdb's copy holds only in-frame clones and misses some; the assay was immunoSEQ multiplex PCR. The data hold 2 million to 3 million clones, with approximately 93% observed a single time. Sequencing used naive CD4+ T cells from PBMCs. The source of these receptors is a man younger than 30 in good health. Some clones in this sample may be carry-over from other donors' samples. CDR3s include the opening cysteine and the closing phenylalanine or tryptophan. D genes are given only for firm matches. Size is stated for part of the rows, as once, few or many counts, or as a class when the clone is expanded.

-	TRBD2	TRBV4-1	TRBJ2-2	CASSPRGANIAGELFF	TGCGCCAGCAGCCCGCGGGGGGCGAATATAGCCGGGGAGCTGTTTTTT
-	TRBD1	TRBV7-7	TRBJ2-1	CASTRTGRASRQFF	TGTGCCAGCACACGGACAGGTAGGGCTAGTAGGCAGTTCTTC
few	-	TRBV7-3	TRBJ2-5	CASSLRAGETQYF	TGTGCCAGCAGCTTACGAGCGGGAGAGACCCAGTACTTC
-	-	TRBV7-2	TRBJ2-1	CASSLSWGLNEQFF	TGTGCCAGCAGCCTATCTTGGGGGTTGAATGAGCAGTTCTTC
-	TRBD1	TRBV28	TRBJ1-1	CASTRGQVEAFF	TGTGCCAGCACCAGGGGGCAGGTTGAAGCTTTCTTT
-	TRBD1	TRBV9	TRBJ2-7	CASSATGGGYEQYF	TGTGCCAGCAGCGCCACAGGGGGCGGCTACGAGCAGTACTTC
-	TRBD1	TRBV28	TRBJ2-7	CASSTQGTVDYEQYF	TGTGCCAGCAGTACTCAGGGGACAGTGGACTACGAGCAGTACTTC
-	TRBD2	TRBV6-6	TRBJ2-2	CASSPSTSFVTGELFF	TGTGCCAGCAGTCCCTCGACTAGCTTTGTCACCGGGGAGCTGTTTTTT
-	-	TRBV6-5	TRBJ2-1	CASSYRARGNEQFF	TGTGCCAGCAGTTACCGTGCTAGGGGTAATGAGCAGTTCTTC
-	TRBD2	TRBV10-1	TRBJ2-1	CASSPKLAASYNEQFF	TGCGCCAGCAGTCCCAAACTAGCGGCCTCCTACAATGAGCAGTTCTTC
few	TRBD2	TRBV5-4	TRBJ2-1	CASSLGGSSYNEQFF	TGTGCCAGCAGCTTGGGCGGGAGCTCCTACAATGAGCAGTTCTTC
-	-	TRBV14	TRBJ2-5	CASSQRREETQYF	TGTGCCAGCAGCCAACGCAGAGAAGAGACCCAGTACTTC
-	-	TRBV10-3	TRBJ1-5	CAISERGLNQPQHF	TGTGCCATCAGTGAGCGGGGGCTAAATCAGCCCCAGCATTTT
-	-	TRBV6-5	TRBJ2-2	CASSYGGGGELFF	TGTGCCAGCAGTTACGGGGGTGGAGGGGAGCTGTTTTTT
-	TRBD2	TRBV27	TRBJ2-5	CASKELAVETQYF	TGTGCCAGCAAGGAACTAGCGGTGGAGACCCAGTACTTC
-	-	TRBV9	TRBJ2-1	CASSHATSRSYNEQFF	TGTGCCAGCAGCCATGCCACCAGTCGCTCCTACAATGAGCAGTTCTTC
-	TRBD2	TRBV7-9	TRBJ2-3	CASRRSGLAGGQSTDTQYF	TGTGCCAGCAGGAGATCGGGACTAGCGGGAGGACAGAGCACAGATACGCAGTATTTT
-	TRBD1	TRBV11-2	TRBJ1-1	CASSSGGDRSTEAFF	TGTGCCAGCAGCTCCGGGGGGGACAGATCCACTGAAGCTTTCTTT
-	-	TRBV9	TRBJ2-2	CASSVMSAGAGELFF	TGTGCCAGCAGCGTAATGAGTGCCGGGGCCGGGGAGCTGTTTTTT
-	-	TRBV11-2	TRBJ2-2	CASSPQFYLDSTGELFF	TGTGCCAGCAGCCCCCAGTTCTATCTGGACTCTACCGGGGAGCTGTTTTTT
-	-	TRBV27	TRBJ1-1	CASSFGRGALMNTEAFF	TGTGCCAGCAGTTTCGGTCGGGGTGCATTAATGAACACTGAAGCTTTCTTT
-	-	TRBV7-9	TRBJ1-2	CASSFVGIANYGYTF	TGTGCCAGCAGCTTCGTAGGAATTGCCAACTATGGCTACACCTTC
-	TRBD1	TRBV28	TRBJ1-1	CASSSGGGTEAFF	TGTGCCAGCAGTTCAGGGGGTGGCACTGAAGCTTTCTTT
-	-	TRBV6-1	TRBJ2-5	CASNWGGQETQYF	TGTGCCAGCAATTGGGGTGGACAAGAGACCCAGTACTTC
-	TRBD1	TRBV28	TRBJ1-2	CASSLWDRGQGGYTF	TGTGCCAGCAGTTTATGGGACAGGGGGCAAGGTGGCTACACCTTC
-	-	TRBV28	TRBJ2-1	CASGGRAYNEQFF	TGTGCCAGCGGCGGCCGAGCTTACAATGAGCAGTTCTTC
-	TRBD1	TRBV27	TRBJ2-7	CASSTGTGGGEQYF	TGTGCCAGCAGTACCGGGACAGGGGGTGGCGAGCAGTACTTC
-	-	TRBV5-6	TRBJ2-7	CASSLAGGAGYEQYF	TGTGCCAGCAGCTTGGCGGGGGGCGCCGGCTACGAGCAGTACTTC
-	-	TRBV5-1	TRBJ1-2	CASSAQGREAGYTF	TGCGCCAGCAGCGCTCAGGGCAGGGAAGCTGGCTACACCTTC
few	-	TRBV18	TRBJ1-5	CASSPRGGPPQHF	TGTGCCAGCTCACCGAGGGGAGGTCCGCCCCAGCATTTT
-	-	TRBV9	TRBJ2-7	CASSPTRASYEQYF	TGTGCCAGCAGCCCCACCAGGGCCTCCTACGAGCAGTACTTC
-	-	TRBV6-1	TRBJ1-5	CASSEQSTRVNQPQHF	TGTGCCAGCAGTGAGCAGAGTACGCGCGTCAATCAGCCCCAGCATTTT
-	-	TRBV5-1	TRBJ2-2	CASTSGGLGSGELFF	TGCGCCAGCACCTCTGGAGGACTTGGGTCCGGGGAGCTGTTTTTT
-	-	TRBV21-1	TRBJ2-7	CASSTDSAEHLIYEQYF	TGTGCCAGCAGCACCGACAGCGCAGAGCACCTAATCTACGAGCAGTACTTC
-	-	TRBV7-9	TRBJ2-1	CASSLSRYNEQFF	TGTGCCAGCAGCTTATCCAGGTACAATGAGCAGTTCTTC
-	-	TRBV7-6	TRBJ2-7	CASNTNWAAEQYF	TGTGCCAGCAACACAAATTGGGCTGCCGAGCAGTACTTC
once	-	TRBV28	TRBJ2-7	CASKDSVYEQYF	TGTGCCAGCAAGGACTCAGTCTACGAGCAGTACTTC
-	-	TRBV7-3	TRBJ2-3	CASSLGVDISTDTQYF	TGTGCCAGCAGCTTAGGGGTGGATATTAGCACAGATACGCAGTATTTT
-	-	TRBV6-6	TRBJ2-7	CASSYETGAYEQYF	TGTGCCAGCAGTTACGAGACAGGAGCCTACGAGCAGTACTTC
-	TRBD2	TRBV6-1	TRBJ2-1	CASSEGTSGTYNEQFF	TGTGCCAGCAGTGAAGGGACTAGCGGGACCTACAATGAGCAGTTCTTC
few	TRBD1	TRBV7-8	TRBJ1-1	CASSRRRDRDNTEAFF	TGTGCCAGCAGCCGACGCCGGGACAGGGATAACACTGAAGCTTTCTTT
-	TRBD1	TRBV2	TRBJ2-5	CASSVSTGGTETQYF	TGTGCCAGCAGTGTGTCGACAGGGGGGACAGAGACCCAGTACTTC
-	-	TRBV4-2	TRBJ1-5	CASSQDFGLLGSQPQHF	TGTGCCAGCAGCCAAGATTTTGGCCTTTTGGGATCTCAGCCCCAGCATTTT
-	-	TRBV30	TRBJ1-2	CAWNYGYTF	TGTGCCTGGAACTATGGCTACACCTTC
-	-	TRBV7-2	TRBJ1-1	CASSLRDDAEAFF	TGTGCCAGCAGCTTAAGGGATGACGCTGAAGCTTTCTTT
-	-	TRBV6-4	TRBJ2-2	CASRGEGLTGELFF	TGTGCCAGCAGGGGCGAGGGGCTTACCGGGGAGCTGTTTTTT
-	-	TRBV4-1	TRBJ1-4	CASSQNRAEKLFF	TGCGCCAGCAGCCAGAACAGGGCCGAAAAACTGTTTTTT
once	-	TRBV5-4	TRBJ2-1	CASTTRRTNYNEQFF	TGTGCCAGCACCACCCGGAGGACAAACTACAATGAGCAGTTCTTC
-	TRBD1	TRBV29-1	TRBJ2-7	CSVTGTGYEQYF	TGCAGCGTTACCGGGACAGGCTACGAGCAGTACTTC
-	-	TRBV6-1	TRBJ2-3	CASSVLVSTDTQYF	TGTGCCAGCAGTGTTCTAGTCAGCACAGATACGCAGTATTTT
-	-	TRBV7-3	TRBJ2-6	CASSPTTGAYSGANVLTF	TGTGCCAGCAGCCCTACGACGGGGGCCTACTCTGGGGCCAACGTCCTGACTTTC
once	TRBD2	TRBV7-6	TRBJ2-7	CASSLRPAGGGSYEQYF	TGTGCCAGCAGCTTAAGGCCCGCGGGGGGCGGCTCCTACGAGCAGTACTTC
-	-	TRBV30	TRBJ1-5	CAWSGSLHTNQPQHF	TGTGCCTGGAGCGGGTCGTTACATACTAATCAGCCCCAGCATTTT